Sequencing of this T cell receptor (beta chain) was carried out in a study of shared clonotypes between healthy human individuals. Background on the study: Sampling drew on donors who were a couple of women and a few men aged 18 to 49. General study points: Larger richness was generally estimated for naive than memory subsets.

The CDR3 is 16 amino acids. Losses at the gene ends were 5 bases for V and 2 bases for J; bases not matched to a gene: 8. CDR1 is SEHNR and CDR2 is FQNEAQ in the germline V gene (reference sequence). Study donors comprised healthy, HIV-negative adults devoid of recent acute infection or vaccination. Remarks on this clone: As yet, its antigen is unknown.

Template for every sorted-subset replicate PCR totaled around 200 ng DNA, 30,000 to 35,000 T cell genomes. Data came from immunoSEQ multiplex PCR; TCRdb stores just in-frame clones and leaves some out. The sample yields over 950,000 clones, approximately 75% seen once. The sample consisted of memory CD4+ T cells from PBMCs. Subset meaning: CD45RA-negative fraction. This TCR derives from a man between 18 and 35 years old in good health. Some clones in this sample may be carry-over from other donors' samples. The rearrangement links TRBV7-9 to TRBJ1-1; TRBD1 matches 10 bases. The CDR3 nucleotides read TGTGCCAGCAGCACCCGGGACAGGGGATTAAACACTGAAGCTTTCTTT. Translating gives CASSTRDRGLNTEAFF.